The next 4 T cell receptor beta chains were all read from a single sample in a study of T cell responses to AZD1222 COVID-19 vaccine. Here immunoSEQ multiplex PCR was the method, and the copy in TCRdb shows in-frame clones only, minus some. The sample lists about 140,000 clones, about 88% occurring once. The sample in question was peripheral blood, obtained on day 0 of AZD1222 vaccination. The receptor set was obtained from an adult in good health.

CDR3 loop: CASSPPKVGQFFTPQETQYF. As DNA, the CDR3 is TGTGCCAGCTCACCACCCAAAGTGGGACAATTTTTTACTCCCCAAGAGACCCAGTACTTC. V usage is TRBV18 and J usage is TRBJ2-5, with D perhaps matching TRBD1 (6 bases). CDR1 and CDR2 (germline): KGHSH, LQKENI. The CDR3 has 20 residues. V shed 0 bases and J shed 1 base, with 24 bases lying between them.

The chain recombines TRBV5-4 with TRBJ1-2; D not resolved. V lost 4 bases and J 3 bases, leaving 10 bases between the germline ends. Germline V gene data show CDR1 as SGHNT and CDR2 as YYREEE (reference sequence). This CDR3 is 13 amino acids long. The CDR3 nucleotides are TGTGCCAGCAGCCTCCGGGTAGACTATGGCTACACCTTC. This gives the protein CASSLRVDYGYTF.

A single count supports this clone. This chain connects TRBV7-8 to TRBJ2-7; D uncertain. Trimming took off 7 bases at V and 4 bases at J, with 11 bases between the two ends. The CDR3 runs to 12 residues. In germline, CDR1 is SGHVS, CDR2 FQNEAQ. CDR3 DNA: TGTGCCAGCACCACCCTCCCGTACGAGCAGTACTTC. Protein sequence: CASTTLPYEQYF.

The V gene is TRBV16, the J gene TRBJ1-5, with a possible D match to TRBD1 (5 bases). CDR1 is KGHSY and CDR2 is FQNENV in the germline V gene. The CDR3 extends over 14 amino acids. Trimming removed 8 bases from V and 4 bases from J, with 15 bases in between. CDR3: CASGRDGGNQPQHF. In DNA, the CDR3 is TGTGCCAGCGGCCGGGACGGGGGGAATCAGCCCCAGCATTTT.